These T cell receptor beta chains were read from a single sample in a study of shared clonotypes between healthy human individuals. Using immunoSEQ multiplex PCR, the repertoire was profiled, and TCRdb retains in-frame clones only, with some absent. The sample yields about 1.1 million clones, around three quarters seen once. Sequences were obtained from memory CD4+ T cells from PBMCs. The receptor source for this set is a man between 18 and 29 years old in good health. Some clones in this sample may be carry-over from other donors' samples. Both conserved end residues are part of each CDR3. A D gene is named only where the DNA matches it firmly. Only some rows state a clone size, as once, few, many or a class for expanded clones.

d_gene: -; v_gene: TRBV28; j_gene: TRBJ2-2; len: 12; abundance: -; CDR3aa: CASIGNTGELFF; CDR3nt: TGTGCCAGCATCGGGAACACCGGGGAGCTGTTTTTT
d_gene: -; v_gene: TRBV25-1; j_gene: TRBJ2-7; len: 12; abundance: -; CDR3aa: CASSDNPYEQYF; CDR3nt: TGTGCCAGCAGTGACAACCCCTACGAGCAGTACTTC
d_gene: -; v_gene: TRBV28; j_gene: TRBJ1-2; len: 17; abundance: few; CDR3aa: CASSSAPGDKANYGYTF; CDR3nt: TGTGCCAGCAGTTCCGCCCCAGGGGACAAGGCTAACTATGGCTACACCTTC
d_gene: -; v_gene: TRBV2; j_gene: TRBJ1-5; len: 14; abundance: -; CDR3aa: CASSEATLRQPQHF; CDR3nt: TGTGCCAGCAGTGAAGCGACTCTTAGGCAGCCCCAGCATTTT
d_gene: -; v_gene: TRBV5-1; j_gene: TRBJ2-5; len: 13; abundance: once; CDR3aa: CASSFRGQETQYF; CDR3nt: TGCGCCAGCAGCTTCAGGGGCCAAGAGACCCAGTACTTC
d_gene: -; v_gene: TRBV5-1; j_gene: TRBJ2-7; len: 15; abundance: -; CDR3aa: CASSPRGSGTYEQYF; CDR3nt: TGCGCCAGCAGCCCCCGGGGTAGCGGCACCTACGAGCAGTACTTC
d_gene: TRBD2; v_gene: TRBV9; j_gene: TRBJ2-3; len: 16; abundance: once; CDR3aa: CASSPLVGGGTDTQYF; CDR3nt: TGTGCCAGCAGTCCCCTGGTGGGAGGGGGCACAGATACGCAGTATTTT
d_gene: -; v_gene: TRBV7-2; j_gene: TRBJ1-5; len: 16; abundance: -; CDR3aa: CASSLLGAVGNQPQHF; CDR3nt: TGTGCCAGCAGCTTACTAGGGGCGGTGGGCAATCAGCCCCAGCATTTT
d_gene: -; v_gene: TRBV5-6; j_gene: TRBJ1-2; len: 12; abundance: -; CDR3aa: CASSMGAYGYTF; CDR3nt: TGTGCCAGCAGCATGGGCGCCTATGGCTACACCTTC
d_gene: -; v_gene: TRBV29-1; j_gene: TRBJ1-2; len: 11; abundance: -; CDR3aa: CSVVQVYGYTF; CDR3nt: TGCAGCGTTGTTCAGGTTTACGGCTACACCTTC
d_gene: -; v_gene: TRBV4-2; j_gene: TRBJ2-1; len: 14; abundance: -; CDR3aa: CASSQGLSSDEQFF; CDR3nt: TGTGCCAGCAGCCAAGGACTTTCTAGCGATGAGCAGTTCTTC
d_gene: TRBD2; v_gene: TRBV29-1; j_gene: TRBJ2-7; len: 16; abundance: -; CDR3aa: CSVRTSGRGAHLGQYF; CDR3nt: TGCAGCGTTCGCACTAGCGGGAGGGGTGCTCATCTGGGGCAGTACTTC
d_gene: -; v_gene: TRBV6-1; j_gene: TRBJ2-5; len: 12; abundance: few; CDR3aa: CANGQPQETQYF; CDR3nt: TGTGCCAACGGACAGCCCCAAGAGACCCAGTACTTC
d_gene: -; v_gene: TRBV9; j_gene: TRBJ1-3; len: 11; abundance: few; CDR3aa: CASSVDDTIYF; CDR3nt: TGTGCCAGCAGCGTAGACGACACCATATATTTT
d_gene: -; v_gene: TRBV19; j_gene: TRBJ1-1; len: 16; abundance: few; CDR3aa: CASTSPRGRENTEAFF; CDR3nt: TGTGCCAGTACCTCACCAAGGGGGAGAGAGAACACTGAAGCTTTCTTT
d_gene: -; v_gene: TRBV19; j_gene: TRBJ1-3; len: 13; abundance: -; CDR3aa: CASRIAVGNTIYF; CDR3nt: TGTGCCAGTCGGATCGCAGTGGGAAACACCATATATTTT
d_gene: -; v_gene: TRBV11-2; j_gene: TRBJ2-1; len: 15; abundance: -; CDR3aa: CASSSAASPGNEQFF; CDR3nt: TGTGCCAGCAGCTCCGCCGCGTCTCCTGGGAATGAGCAGTTCTTC
d_gene: TRBD1; v_gene: TRBV28; j_gene: TRBJ2-7; len: 15; abundance: -; CDR3aa: CASSLTGGEGYEQYF; CDR3nt: TGTGCCAGCAGTCTTACAGGGGGCGAGGGCTACGAGCAGTACTTC
d_gene: -; v_gene: TRBV7-2; j_gene: TRBJ1-3; len: 13; abundance: few; CDR3aa: CASSRHRDDTIYF; CDR3nt: TGTGCCAGCAGCCGTCACAGGGATGACACCATATATTTT
d_gene: -; v_gene: TRBV6-6; j_gene: TRBJ2-3; len: 13; abundance: -; CDR3aa: CATYRSGRDTQYF; CDR3nt: TGTGCCACGTATCGCTCGGGCCGTGATACGCAGTATTTT
d_gene: TRBD2; v_gene: TRBV7-8; j_gene: TRBJ2-7; len: 15; abundance: -; CDR3aa: CASSPSGVSSYEQYF; CDR3nt: TGTGCCAGCAGCCCTAGCGGGGTTAGCTCCTACGAGCAGTACTTC
d_gene: TRBD2; v_gene: TRBV29-1; j_gene: TRBJ2-1; len: 11; abundance: -; CDR3aa: CSVRLATEQFF; CDR3nt: TGCAGCGTAAGACTAGCCACTGAGCAGTTCTTC
d_gene: -; v_gene: TRBV19; j_gene: TRBJ2-4; len: 12; abundance: -; CDR3aa: CASSTDKPTQYF; CDR3nt: TGTGCCAGTAGTACGGACAAGCCAACGCAGTACTTC
d_gene: TRBD1; v_gene: TRBV6-5; j_gene: TRBJ1-4; len: 15; abundance: -; CDR3aa: CASSAGGATNEKLFF; CDR3nt: TGTGCCAGCAGCGCAGGGGGCGCGACTAATGAAAAACTGTTTTTT
d_gene: -; v_gene: TRBV6-6; j_gene: TRBJ2-5; len: 11; abundance: -; CDR3aa: CASSPRETQYF; CDR3nt: TGTGCCAGCAGCCCACGGGAGACCCAGTACTTC
d_gene: -; v_gene: TRBV5-4; j_gene: TRBJ2-1; len: 13; abundance: -; CDR3aa: CAMVGDSYNEQFF; CDR3nt: TGTGCCATGGTAGGGGACTCCTACAATGAGCAGTTCTTC
d_gene: -; v_gene: TRBV11-2; j_gene: TRBJ2-6; len: 15; abundance: -; CDR3aa: CASSLAGEGANVLTF; CDR3nt: TGTGCCAGCAGCTTGGCAGGGGAAGGGGCCAACGTCCTGACTTTC
d_gene: -; v_gene: TRBV9; j_gene: TRBJ1-1; len: 14; abundance: few; CDR3aa: CASSVEDRYTEAFF; CDR3nt: TGTGCCAGCAGCGTAGAAGACAGGTACACTGAAGCTTTCTTT
d_gene: -; v_gene: TRBV7-9; j_gene: TRBJ1-5; len: 13; abundance: -; CDR3aa: CASTRDGNQPQHF; CDR3nt: TGTGCCAGCACCAGGGACGGAAATCAGCCCCAGCATTTT
d_gene: -; v_gene: TRBV7-3; j_gene: TRBJ2-7; len: 13; abundance: -; CDR3aa: CASSLTVGNEQYF; CDR3nt: TGTGCCAGCAGCTTAACCGTTGGGAACGAGCAGTACTTC
d_gene: -; v_gene: TRBV28; j_gene: TRBJ1-5; len: 14; abundance: -; CDR3aa: CASSPPSKGQPQHF; CDR3nt: TGTGCCAGCAGCCCCCCTAGCAAGGGACAGCCCCAGCATTTT
d_gene: -; v_gene: TRBV28; j_gene: TRBJ1-2; len: 11; abundance: -; CDR3aa: CASSSPYGYTF; CDR3nt: TGTGCCAGCAGTTCGCCCTATGGCTACACCTTC
d_gene: TRBD2; v_gene: TRBV7-2; j_gene: TRBJ2-1; len: 16; abundance: once; CDR3aa: CASSPLGLAGVREQFF; CDR3nt: TGTGCCAGCAGCCCACTAGGACTAGCGGGAGTTCGCGAGCAGTTCTTC
d_gene: TRBD2; v_gene: TRBV2; j_gene: TRBJ2-5; len: 14; abundance: -; CDR3aa: CASGAGVDQETQYF; CDR3nt: TGTGCCAGCGGGGCGGGAGTAGACCAAGAGACCCAGTACTTC
d_gene: TRBD1; v_gene: TRBV7-9; j_gene: TRBJ2-2; len: 15; abundance: -; CDR3aa: CASRLGTGGVGELFF; CDR3nt: TGTGCCAGCAGACTAGGAACAGGGGGCGTCGGGGAGCTGTTTTTT
d_gene: TRBD2; v_gene: TRBV7-2; j_gene: TRBJ2-2; len: 14; abundance: once; CDR3aa: CASRRTRDTGELFF; CDR3nt: TGTGCCAGCCGCAGGACTAGAGACACCGGGGAGCTGTTTTTT
d_gene: TRBD2; v_gene: TRBV7-9; j_gene: TRBJ2-1; len: 18; abundance: many; CDR3aa: CASSPRTSGRVNYNEQFF; CDR3nt: TGTGCCAGCAGCCCGAGGACTAGCGGGAGGGTGAATTACAATGAGCAGTTCTTC
d_gene: TRBD2; v_gene: TRBV7-2; j_gene: TRBJ2-1; len: 19; abundance: -; CDR3aa: CASSLGTPGLAGPGDEQFF; CDR3nt: TGTGCCAGCAGCTTAGGGACCCCGGGACTAGCGGGCCCCGGGGATGAGCAGTTCTTC
d_gene: TRBD2; v_gene: TRBV11-3; j_gene: TRBJ2-1; len: 17; abundance: -; CDR3aa: CASSPRTSGREYNEQFF; CDR3nt: TGTGCCAGCAGCCCTAGGACTAGCGGGAGGGAGTACAATGAGCAGTTCTTC
d_gene: TRBD1; v_gene: TRBV28; j_gene: TRBJ1-2; len: 15; abundance: once; CDR3aa: CASRSRGQSNYGYTF; CDR3nt: TGTGCCAGCAGATCCAGGGGACAGTCTAACTATGGCTACACCTTC
d_gene: -; v_gene: TRBV25-1; j_gene: TRBJ2-3; len: 15; abundance: -; CDR3aa: CASSVSSRDNPTQYF; CDR3nt: TGTGCCAGCAGTGTTTCCTCCCGGGACAACCCAACGCAGTATTTT
d_gene: TRBD1; v_gene: TRBV5-1; j_gene: TRBJ2-7; len: 16; abundance: -; CDR3aa: CASSLNTGTGAMGQYF; CDR3nt: TGCGCCAGCAGCTTAAATACCGGGACAGGGGCAATGGGGCAGTACTTC
d_gene: TRBD1; v_gene: TRBV5-1; j_gene: TRBJ2-3; len: 14; abundance: -; CDR3aa: CASSPGQGTDTQYF; CDR3nt: TGCGCCAGCAGCCCAGGACAGGGCACAGATACGCAGTATTTT
d_gene: TRBD1; v_gene: TRBV18; j_gene: TRBJ1-2; len: 15; abundance: -; CDR3aa: CASSPTGQENYGYTF; CDR3nt: TGTGCCAGCTCCCCCACGGGACAGGAAAACTATGGCTACACCTTC
d_gene: TRBD2; v_gene: TRBV6-4; j_gene: TRBJ2-7; len: 14; abundance: -; CDR3aa: CASRLAGGAYEQYF; CDR3nt: TGTGCCAGCCGCTTAGCGGGAGGCGCCTACGAGCAGTACTTC
d_gene: -; v_gene: TRBV7-9; j_gene: TRBJ2-1; len: 14; abundance: -; CDR3aa: CASSLAGVVHEQFF; CDR3nt: TGTGCCAGCAGCTTAGCTGGGGTGGTCCATGAGCAGTTCTTC
d_gene: -; v_gene: TRBV28; j_gene: TRBJ2-1; len: 15; abundance: once; CDR3aa: CASGLLGVGGDEQFF; CDR3nt: TGTGCCAGCGGACTATTGGGAGTAGGGGGAGATGAGCAGTTCTTC
d_gene: TRBD1; v_gene: TRBV2; j_gene: TRBJ1-2; len: 14; abundance: -; CDR3aa: CASSRQGSNYGYTF; CDR3nt: TGTGCCAGCAGTCGACAGGGCTCTAACTATGGCTACACCTTC
d_gene: -; v_gene: TRBV6-4; j_gene: TRBJ2-5; len: 14; abundance: -; CDR3aa: CASRQDRTAETQYF; CDR3nt: TGTGCCAGCAGACAAGACAGGACGGCCGAGACCCAGTACTTC
d_gene: -; v_gene: TRBV28; j_gene: TRBJ2-3; len: 13; abundance: -; CDR3aa: CASLDVGTDTQYF; CDR3nt: TGTGCCAGCCTAGACGTGGGCACAGATACGCAGTATTTT
d_gene: TRBD2; v_gene: TRBV5-1; j_gene: TRBJ2-5; len: 15; abundance: -; CDR3aa: CASSLLPSGIETQYF; CDR3nt: TGCGCCAGCAGCTTGTTGCCTAGCGGGATTGAGACCCAGTACTTC